This T cell receptor (beta chain) is from a study of T and B cells in COVID-19 patients (dated by TCRdb to the early 2020s). Looking at the study overall: Using TRB and IGH repertoire sequencing of peripheral blood, the study characterized adaptive immunity in COVID-19 patients who had active infection or had recovered. An age-matched reference group of over 35 healthy donors negative for COVID-19 antibodies served as the comparison for repertoire analyses. Comorbidities linked to unfavorable COVID-19 outcome were present in about 90% of the 20 patients in the active-infection cohort. Up to about 10 follow-up blood samples were collected per patient, with some samples spanning different disease stages in the same individual. A median age of approximately 32 years was recorded in the recovered cohort versus around 67 years in the active-infection cohort. A recovered cohort included over 15 patients who provided approximately 20 samples, and most of these patients had mild to moderate COVID-19 treated on an outpatient basis. Two patients belonged to both the recovered and active cohorts because samples were available from active disease and after recovery. Over 7 million TCR sequences were analysed in a TCR and BCR sequence repository that covered around 40 patients and around 73 time points. Critical illness requiring mechanical ventilation or ECMO was present in about 65% of the 20 patients in the active-infection cohort. The study at large found these results: TRB repertoires were found to be highly clonal in active COVID-19, whereas diversity and richness at recovery were found to rise above healthy donor levels. The size of the cohort was considered insufficient for assessing HLA contributions to COVID-19 susceptibility or severity. Blood samples obtained from mildly ill patients during symptoms, as well as early samples obtained from severe cases, were available only in scarce numbers. Specific T cell subsets (CD4+/Treg/CD8+) and sorted SARS-CoV-2-responsive or tetramer+ T cells had not yet been sequenced, and the corresponding sequencing experiments were ongoing. Patients with COVID-19 were reported to show strongly skewed TRBV/TRBJ gene usage. The reported TCR clusters were stated to require prospective validation before clinical use. The recovered cohort had 2,300 or so exclusive TCR clusters, including some 30 low-pGen clusters.

The instrument was an Illumina MiSeq. TRB rearrangements were amplified by multiplex PCR with BIOMED2 TRB-A/B primer pools. Illumina-compatible adapters and 7-nucleotide sample barcodes were attached to the amplicons in two consecutive PCRs. All library PCRs used Phusion HS II polymerase. Amplicons were gel-purified with the NucleoSpin Gel and PCR Clean-up kit, quantified on Qubit, and pooled at 4 to 5 nM. Before Illumina next-generation sequencing, the quality of the amplicon pool was assessed on an Agilent 2100 Bioanalyzer. The paper's processing steps were these. Annotation of TRB rearrangements was performed with MiXCR 3.0.8 using the default MiXCR reference library. Non-productive reads and sequences with fewer than 2 reads were removed, and each unique CDR3 nucleotide sequence was counted as one clone. R 3.5.1 was used to calculate clonality, diversity, richness and V-J gene usage. GLIPH2 was used to cluster TCRs by CDR3 similarity, and OLGA was used to calculate generation probabilities. GLIPH2 clusters were kept only when the clusters contained at least four unique TCR clonotypes present in at least three individuals. TCRdb reprocessing: public reads trimmed at Q25 with fastp, clones called with MiXCR, in-frame beta chains kept. Each record represents a unique CDR3 protein, reported with the most common genes and DNA among its rows. None of the V and J calls come from the authors' own analysis; TCRdb made them. The sample table shows over 7,000 distinct CDR3 sequences, and around 31% are seen once. The top ten clonotypes cover more than 20% of the sample.

TRB repertoires were amplified using about 230-550 ng of genomic DNA isolated from blood. This clonotype has only a few counts. Its antigen target is currently unknown. No quality values exist for individual bases; no much larger clone is one base distant. Reading the germline V gene gives CDR1 SGHRS and CDR2 YFSETQ. Between the V and J ends, shortened by 0 bases and 2 bases respectively, the junction contains 11 bases. Reading from cysteine to phenylalanine, the CDR3 counts 16 amino acids. The retained sequence is limited to the CDR3, 48 bases, with the frame set at the first base. The chain joins TRBV5-1 to TRBJ2-2, with no confidently assigned D gene. The sample taken for sequencing was blood. The source of this sequence is a human donor with active COVID-19. CDR3 sequence: CASSLAPPDNTGELFF. The DNA sequence is TGCGCCAGCAGCTTGGCCCCCCCTGATAACACCGGGGAGCTGTTTTTT.